Shown below are 27 T cell receptor beta chains from a single sample sequenced in a study of vaccination effects on CD4 cells after COVID-19. Generated by immunoSEQ multiplex PCR, the TCRdb table keeps only in-frame clones and is missing some. The sample holds approximately 40,000 clones; around 70% are singletons and the top ten take around 21%. Their recognized antigens are unknown. Expansion with viral peptide pools was applied to antigen-specific CD4+ T cells by the ViraFEST assay prior to sequencing. Cells that had been cultured for 10 days were the source of isolated CD4+ T cells. Nucleocapsid antibodies stayed negative before and after vaccination, showing no earlier SARS-CoV-2 infection. This specimen consisted of CD4+ T cells from PBMCs cultured with SARS-CoV-2 spike peptides, obtained before COVID-19 vaccination. These receptors were obtained from a human donor who received a COVID-19 vaccine.

The rearrangement links TRBV28 to TRBJ1-2; tentative D call: TRBD1 (6 bases). The CDR3 covers 15 residues. Germline CDR1 is MDHEN and CDR2 is SYDVKM. The V end lost 5 bases, the J end lost 3 bases, and 16 bases lay between the germline ends. CDR3 region: CASSLRGGLDYGYTF. DNA of the CDR3: TGTGCCAGCAGTCTAAGGGGGGGGTTGGACTATGGCTACACCTTC.

The chain employs TRBV6-5 and TRBJ1-5, with 10 bases aligning to TRBD1. CDR3 length: 16 residues. V was pared by 2 bases and J by 5 bases, with 6 bases of the junction left unmatched. CDR1 and CDR2 (germline): MNHEY, SVGAGI. The DNA for the CDR3 is TGTGCCAGCAGTTACCGCGGGGACAGGGGTCATCAGCCCCAGCATTTT. It specifies CASSYRGDRGHQPQHF.

This chain links TRBV19 with TRBJ2-3; D tentatively fits TRBD1 or TRBD2 (5 bases each). The CDR3 covers 16 residues. From germline, CDR1 is LNHDA and CDR2 SQIVND (reference sequence). The V end lost 8 bases, the J end lost 1 base, and 19 bases lay between the germline ends. In DNA form, the CDR3 reads TGTGCCAGTTGTTCTTATGGGGGACCTCGCACAGATACGCAGTATTTT. It specifies CASCSYGGPRTDTQYF.

This clone showed up just once. The genes are TRBV7-9 and TRBJ1-4, with D tentatively TRBD1 (5 bases). This CDR3 comprises 15 residues. Germline CDR1 SEHNR, CDR2 FQNEAQ (reference sequence). The V end was cut by 4 bases, the J end by 0 bases, with 9 bases between. CDR3 sequence reads: CASSSRQSTNEKLFF. As DNA, the CDR3 is TGTGCCAGCAGCTCACGACAGTCAACTAATGAAAAACTGTTTTTT.

The V gene is TRBV7-2, the J gene TRBJ2-1, with TRBD2 matching over 10 bases. The V and J ends lost 3 bases and 6 bases, in that order; junction bases with no gene match: 5. The germline V gene encodes CDR1 SGHTA and CDR2 FQGNSA. The CDR3 is made up of 15 amino acids. CDR3 sequence (DNA): TGTGCCAGCAGCTTTTCGGCTAGCGGGAGCAATGAGCAGTTCTTC. As protein: CASSFSASGSNEQFF.

The V gene is TRBV19, the J gene TRBJ2-2, with D perhaps TRBD1 (6 bases). The CDR3 covers 15 residues. CDR1 is LNHDA, CDR2 SQIVND, per germline (reference sequence). V was pared by 4 bases and J by 7 bases, with 16 bases between. The CDR3 coding sequence is TGTGCCAGTAGTACCTACAGGGCCGGTAACGGGGAGCTGTTTTTT. This gives the protein CASSTYRAGNGELFF. The whole variable domain, filled in from reference TRBV19 and TRBJ2-2, reads DGGITQSPKYLFRKEGQNVTLSCEQNLNHDAMYWYRQDPGQGLRLIYYSQIVNDFQKGDIAEGYSVSREKKESFPLTVTSAQKNPTAFYLCASSTYRAGNGELFFGEGSRLTVL.

The V call is TRBV28, the J call TRBJ2-1; D perhaps matches TRBD1 (6 bases). Trimming left V 3 bases short and J 7 bases short, with 16 bases between. The CDR3 runs 15 residues. Germline CDR1 and CDR2: MDHEN and SYDVKM. The CDR3 sequence is CASSLQAGAGNEQFF. CDR3 coding DNA: TGTGCCAGCAGTTTGCAGGCAGGGGCTGGTAATGAGCAGTTCTTC. The entire variable domain, with the rest obtained from reference TRBV28 and TRBJ2-1, is as follows: DVKVTQSSRYLVKRTGEKVFLECVQDMDHENMFWYRQDPGLGLRLIYFSYDVKMKEKGDIPEGYSVSREKKERFSLILESASTNQTSMYLCASSLQAGAGNEQFFGPGTRLTVL.

This clone was observed once. This CDR3 is CASSLAVEKLFF. DNA of the CDR3: TGTGCCAGCAGTTTGGCGGTTGAAAAACTGTTTTTT. This chain joins TRBV12-3 or TRBV12-4 and TRBJ1-4; no clear D. CDR3 length equals 12 residues. V was pared by 3 bases and J by 7 bases, with 6 bases between.

V gene TRBV30 combines with J gene TRBJ1-4; D is unclear. Germline CDR1 GTSNPN, CDR2 SVGIG (reference sequence). Trimming removed 3 bases from V and 7 bases from J, with 18 bases in between. The CDR3 totals 15 residues. The CDR3 sequence is CAWSVPGPLSEKLFF. The CDR3 bases are TGTGCCTGGAGCGTACCCGGACCGTTGAGTGAAAAACTGTTTTTT.

The chain combines TRBV5-4 with TRBJ2-7; TRBD1 aligns across 11 bases. The CDR3 is 15 amino acids. The trim removed 4 bases at V and 3 bases at J, leaving 6 bases unmatched. CDR1 SGHNT and CDR2 YYREEE come from the germline V gene (reference sequence). CDR3 nucleotides: TGTGCCAGCAGCCGCGCCGGGACAGGGGGCTACGAGCAGTACTTC. Translating it yields CASSRAGTGGYEQYF.

The V call is TRBV11-1, the J call TRBJ2-1; a weak D match, TRBD2 (5 bases). The germline V gene encodes CDR1 SGHAT and CDR2 FQDESV (reference sequence). With 5 bases removed from V and 2 bases from J, the gap between germline ends came to 13 bases. This CDR3 has 15 amino acids. The DNA of the CDR3 is TGTGCCAGCAGCCGGGGTGTTGGAACCTACAATGAGCAGTTCTTC. Amino acids: CASSRGVGTYNEQFF.

J is TRBJ1-5 and V is TRBV7-9, with D uncertain. Germline loops: CDR1 SEHNR, CDR2 FQNEAQ (reference sequence). The length of the CDR3 is 13 residues. Trimming stripped 7 bases from V and 5 bases from J, with 12 bases between. The CDR3 protein is CASNNHTDQPQHF. The CDR3, as DNA: TGTGCCAGCAATAACCATACCGATCAGCCCCAGCATTTT.

V usage is TRBV7-8 and J usage is TRBJ2-1, with TRBD1 identical over 7 bases. CDR1 is SGHVS, CDR2 FQNEAQ, per germline. The CDR3 length is 15 residues. The V and J ends lost 6 bases and 7 bases, in that order; junction bases with no gene match: 12. This chain's CDR3 is CASRNRGARGNEQFF. DNA for the CDR3: TGTGCCAGCAGGAACAGGGGTGCCCGGGGTAATGAGCAGTTCTTC.

The J gene is TRBJ1-4, the V gene TRBV2; 9 nucleotides agree with TRBD1. This CDR3 contains 14 residues. The germline V gene encodes CDR1 SNHLY and CDR2 FYNNEI. V lost 6 bases, J lost 10 bases, and 9 bases stayed unmatched. CDR3 in amino acids: CASRDRTGDGKLFF. The CDR3 DNA is TGTGCCAGCAGGGATCGGACAGGGGATGGAAAACTGTTTTTT.

This clone was picked up one time. The CDR3 sequence: CASSFLRGGYEQYF. The CDR3, as DNA: TGTGCCAGCAGTTTCTTACGGGGCGGGTACGAGCAGTACTTC. This chain uses TRBV28 with TRBJ2-7; TRBD1 or TRBD2 may be the D gene (5 bases each). Germline CDR1 and CDR2: MDHEN and SYDVKM. V was cut by 3 bases and J by 4 bases, with 13 bases left in between. The CDR3 has 14 residues.

The chain links TRBV2 to TRBJ1-2, with a tentative D call TRBD1 (6 bases). CDR1 and CDR2 from the germline V gene are SNHLY and FYNNEI. CDR3 length: 14 amino acids. V lost 5 bases and J lost 7, with 17 bases in between. The CDR3 here is CASSPDSRTSGYTF. Here the CDR3 DNA reads TGTGCCAGCAGTCCGGACAGTCGGACCTCTGGCTACACCTTC.

The J gene is TRBJ2-3, the V gene TRBV7-8, with a tentative D call TRBD2 (5 bases). The CDR3 runs to 18 residues. Trimming cost V 4 bases and J 2 bases, with 22 bases left between them. CDR1 is SGHVS and CDR2 is FQNEAQ in the germline V gene. CDR3 amino acids: CASSYKPLLGVPTDTQYF. The CDR3 DNA reads as TGTGCCAGCAGCTACAAACCTTTACTCGGGGTCCCCACAGATACGCAGTATTTT. The complete variable domain, with remaining parts taken from reference TRBV7-8 and TRBJ2-3, reads GAGVSQSPRYKVAKRGQDVALRCDPISGHVSLFWYQQALGQGPEFLTYFQNEAQLDKSGLPSDRFFAERPEGSVSTLKIQRTQQEDSAVYLCASSYKPLLGVPTDTQYFGPGTRLTVL.

The chain couples TRBV7-8 to TRBJ2-4; TRBD2 aligns across 13 bases. The germline gives CDR1 SGHVS, CDR2 FQNEAQ. This CDR3 comprises 17 residues. The junction had 7 bases not matched to a gene; V was cut back by 5 bases and J by 3 bases. In DNA form, the CDR3 reads TGTGCCAGCAGCCCTAGACTAGCGGGAGGAGGCAAAAACATTCAGTACTTC. Amino acid sequence: CASSPRLAGGGKNIQYF. Based on the CDR3 plus reference TRBV7-8 and TRBJ2-4, the full variable domain is GAGVSQSPRYKVAKRGQDVALRCDPISGHVSLFWYQQALGQGPEFLTYFQNEAQLDKSGLPSDRFFAERPEGSVSTLKIQRTQQEDSAVYLCASSPRLAGGGKNIQYFGAGTRLSVL.

The V gene is TRBV7-2, the J gene TRBJ1-3, with D hard to call. With 2 bases removed from V and 0 bases from J, the gap between germline ends came to 14 bases. The length of the CDR3 is 17 residues. Germline CDR1 reads SGHTA; CDR2 reads FQGNSA. The CDR3: CASSLQTRILSGNTIYF. Here the CDR3 DNA reads TGTGCCAGCAGCTTACAAACGCGGATCCTCTCTGGAAACACCATATATTTT.

The chain recombines TRBV4-3 with TRBJ1-1; no definite D call. The CDR3 is made up of 15 amino acids. Trimming removed 4 bases at V and 0 bases at J, with 12 bases between. Germline V gene data show CDR1 as LGHNA and CDR2 as YSLEER. The CDR3 nucleotides read TGCGCCAGCAGCCGAGAGCGTGGAGTGAACACTGAAGCTTTCTTT. Translated: CASSRERGVNTEAFF.

The chain employs TRBV14 and TRBJ2-1, with D possibly matching TRBD2 (7 bases). Germline CDR1 reads SGHDN; CDR2 reads FVKESK. The CDR3 extends over 17 amino acids. V was shortened by 0 bases and J by 9 bases, with 21 bases between the two germline ends. CDR3 coding DNA: TGTGCCAGCAGCCAAGAGAGGGGGGGCCGCTTCATTCGTGAGCAGTTCTTC. Translation gives CASSQERGGRFIREQFF.

This chain joins TRBV11-3 and TRBJ2-1; D might be TRBD2 (6 bases). Germline CDR1 SGHNT, CDR2 YENEEA. The CDR3 contains 16 residues. V was pared by 1 base and J by 6 bases, with 16 bases between. The CDR3 loop is CASSLGPGEGSNEQFF. In DNA, the CDR3 is TGTGCCAGCAGCTTAGGCCCGGGAGAAGGGAGCAATGAGCAGTTCTTC.

The chain joins TRBV6-5 to TRBJ1-6, with D tentatively TRBD1 (5 bases). Trimming took 5 bases from V and 6 from J, leaving 14 bases between them. The CDR3 is 15 amino acids. CDR1 and CDR2 from the germline V gene are MNHEY and SVGAGI. This CDR3 reads CASSTTVSGNSPLHF. CDR3 DNA: TGTGCCAGCAGTACGACAGTTTCGGGTAATTCACCCCTCCACTTT.

In its sample, this clone was seen once. The chain combines TRBV5-3 with TRBJ1-4; D remains unclear. TRBV5-3 is known as an ORF, though its function is uncertain. The CDR3 consists of 14 residues. V lost 3 bases and J 5 bases, leaving 11 bases between the germline ends. CDR3 sequence: CARSYQPSNEKLFF. The CDR3 DNA is TGTGCCAGAAGCTACCAGCCGTCAAATGAAAAACTGTTTTTT.

The chain carries TRBV27 and TRBJ2-7; tentative D call: TRBD1 (5 bases). This CDR3 contains 15 residues. Germline CDR1 is MNHEY and CDR2 is SMNVEV (reference sequence). The V end lost 0 bases, the J end lost 3 bases, and 12 bases lay between the germline ends. CDR3 loop: CASSLSWQGGYEQYF. The CDR3 region has the DNA TGTGCCAGCAGTTTATCGTGGCAGGGCGGCTACGAGCAGTACTTC.

The chain links TRBV30 to TRBJ2-3; TRBD2 aligns across 11 bases. CDR3 length: 16 amino acids. The J segment lost 3 bases and the V segment lost 2 bases, leaving 7 bases of the junction unmatched. Germline loops: CDR1 GTSNPN, CDR2 SVGIG (reference sequence). The chain's CDR3 is CAWSTYSGGATDTQYF. In nucleotides, the CDR3 is TGTGCCTGGAGTACTTATAGCGGGGGGGCGACAGATACGCAGTATTTT.

This clone was detected only once. The chain links TRBV28 to TRBJ2-7; the D is unclear. The V end was cut by 1 base, the J end by 3 bases, with 10 bases between. The germline CDR1 and CDR2 sequences are MDHEN and SYDVKM. The CDR3 has 14 amino acids. The CDR3 DNA is TGTGCCAGCAGTTTATCGGGCCTACTCTACGAGCAGTACTTC. Translating gives CASSLSGLLYEQYF.